The rows below give T cell receptor beta chains drawn from one sample of a study of T cells after yellow fever vaccination. TCRdb processed the 5' RACE reads anew with MiXCR; each CDR3 protein has one entry. This sample has fewer than 500,000 distinct CDR3 sequences, with roughly a sixth found just once. The sample here was PBMCs, taken before the yellow fever booster vaccination. Receptors originate from a man between 18 and 29 years old who received the YFV17D yellow fever vaccine. CDR3s include the opening cysteine and the closing phenylalanine or tryptophan. Fields, in order: clone size, V gene, J gene, D gene, CDR3 protein, CDR3 DNA. D genes are given only for firm matches. Size is stated for part of the rows, as once, few or many counts, or as a class when the clone is expanded.

clone size: -; V gene: TRBV9; J gene: TRBJ1-4; D gene: TRBD1; CDR3 protein: CASSTYRGEKLFF; CDR3 DNA: TGTGCCAGCAGCACCTACAGGGGTGAAAAACTGTTTTTT
clone size: -; V gene: TRBV7-9; J gene: TRBJ2-1; D gene: -; CDR3 protein: CASSPRGGAGYNEQFF; CDR3 DNA: TGTGCCAGCAGCCCCAGGGGGGGAGCGGGATACAATGAGCAGTTCTTC
clone size: -; V gene: TRBV30; J gene: TRBJ2-7; D gene: TRBD2; CDR3 protein: CAWSVREGGRPYEQYF; CDR3 DNA: TGTGCCTGGAGTGTACGGGAGGGGGGCCGGCCCTACGAGCAGTACTTC
clone size: few; V gene: TRBV4-1; J gene: TRBJ1-6; D gene: -; CDR3 protein: CASSQGGTVPPLHF; CDR3 DNA: TGCGCCAGCAGCCAAGGGGGGACCGTTCCCCCCCTCCACTTT
clone size: few; V gene: TRBV6-1; J gene: TRBJ1-2; D gene: -; CDR3 protein: CASGPGTENYGYTF; CDR3 DNA: TGTGCCAGCGGTCCCGGGACGGAGAACTATGGCTACACCTTC
clone size: few; V gene: TRBV6-5; J gene: TRBJ2-7; D gene: -; CDR3 protein: CASSYGEVRQEQYF; CDR3 DNA: TGTGCCAGCAGTTACGGGGAGGTCCGACAGGAGCAGTACTTC
clone size: many; V gene: TRBV6-5; J gene: TRBJ2-7; D gene: TRBD2; CDR3 protein: CASSYSPGTSSEQYF; CDR3 DNA: TGTGCCAGCAGTTACTCCCCCGGGACTAGCTCCGAGCAGTACTTC
clone size: -; V gene: TRBV12-3/TRBV12-4; J gene: TRBJ2-1; D gene: TRBD1; CDR3 protein: CASSSRQGSGQFF; CDR3 DNA: TGTGCCAGCAGTAGCCGACAGGGGTCAGGGCAGTTCTTC
clone size: few; V gene: TRBV29-1; J gene: TRBJ2-5; D gene: TRBD2; CDR3 protein: CSAGGLRGGETQYF; CDR3 DNA: TGCAGCGCGGGGGGGTTGAGGGGCGGTGAGACCCAGTACTTC
clone size: few; V gene: TRBV6-6; J gene: TRBJ2-4; D gene: TRBD1; CDR3 protein: CASSYTLEQGIDGIQYF; CDR3 DNA: TGTGCCAGCAGTTACACACTCGAACAGGGGATCGATGGCATTCAGTACTTC
clone size: -; V gene: TRBV7-2; J gene: TRBJ2-1; D gene: -; CDR3 protein: CASSLAGGALKKSSYNEQFF; CDR3 DNA: TGTGCCAGCAGCTTAGCAGGCGGGGCGCTAAAAAAAAGCTCCTACAATGAGCAGTTCTTC
clone size: few; V gene: TRBV6-6; J gene: TRBJ2-3; D gene: TRBD2; CDR3 protein: CASRLAGITDTQYF; CDR3 DNA: TGTGCCAGCCGTTTAGCGGGGATCACAGATACGCAGTATTTT
clone size: -; V gene: TRBV7-3; J gene: TRBJ2-3; D gene: TRBD2; CDR3 protein: CASSLKAGGLRDTQYF; CDR3 DNA: TGTGCCAGCAGCTTAAAGGCGGGGGGCCTCCGGGATACGCAGTATTTT
clone size: many; V gene: TRBV7-6; J gene: TRBJ2-1; D gene: -; CDR3 protein: CASSLLVRGSTGNNEQFF; CDR3 DNA: TGTGCCAGCAGCTTACTGGTGCGGGGCTCGACTGGGAACAATGAGCAGTTCTTC
clone size: few; V gene: TRBV12-3/TRBV12-4; J gene: TRBJ2-3; D gene: -; CDR3 protein: CASSLVPGVRDTQYF; CDR3 DNA: TGTGCCAGCAGTTTAGTACCGGGGGTCAGAGATACGCAGTATTTT